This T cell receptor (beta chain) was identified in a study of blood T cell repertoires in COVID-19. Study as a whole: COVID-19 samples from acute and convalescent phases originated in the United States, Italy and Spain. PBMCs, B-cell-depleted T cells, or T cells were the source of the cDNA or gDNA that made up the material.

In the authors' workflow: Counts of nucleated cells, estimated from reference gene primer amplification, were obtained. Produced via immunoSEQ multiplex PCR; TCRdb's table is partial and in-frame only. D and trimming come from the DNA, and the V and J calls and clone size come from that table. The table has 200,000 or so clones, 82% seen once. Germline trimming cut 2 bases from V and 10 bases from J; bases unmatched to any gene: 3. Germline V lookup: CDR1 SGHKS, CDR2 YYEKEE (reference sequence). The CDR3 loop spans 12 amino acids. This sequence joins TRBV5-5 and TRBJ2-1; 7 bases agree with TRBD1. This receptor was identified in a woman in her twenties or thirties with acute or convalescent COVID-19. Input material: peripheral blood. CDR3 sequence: CASSFTGEEQFF. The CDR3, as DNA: TGTGCCAGCAGCTTCACAGGGGAGGAGCAGTTCTTC.